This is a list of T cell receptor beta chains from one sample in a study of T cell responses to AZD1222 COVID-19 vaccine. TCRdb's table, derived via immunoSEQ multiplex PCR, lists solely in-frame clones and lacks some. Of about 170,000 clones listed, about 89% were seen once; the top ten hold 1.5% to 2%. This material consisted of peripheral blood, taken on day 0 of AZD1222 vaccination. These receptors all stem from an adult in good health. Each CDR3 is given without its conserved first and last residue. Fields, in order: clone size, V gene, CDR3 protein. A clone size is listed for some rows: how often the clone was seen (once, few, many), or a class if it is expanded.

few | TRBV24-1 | ATSDSQGNQETQY
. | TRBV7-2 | ASSSTDTQY
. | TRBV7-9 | ASSLTAANYGYT
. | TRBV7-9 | ASSLDGPGELF
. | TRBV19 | ASSRTGDQPQH
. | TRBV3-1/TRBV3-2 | ASSQDLIMAQSGYT
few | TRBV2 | ASIGQNGDYGYT
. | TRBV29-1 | SVEAPGLASEQY
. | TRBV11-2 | ASSPLLARISGANVLT
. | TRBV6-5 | ASSSAGTGGSYT
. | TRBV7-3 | ASSLTDGGGYT
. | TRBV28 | ASSLSSKNYGYT
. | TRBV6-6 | ASSYTWGDNEQF
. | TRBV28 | ASSFASGRGTPYEQY
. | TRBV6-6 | ASSLVTGTGGSGNTIY
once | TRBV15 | ATSRQSPTGANQPQH
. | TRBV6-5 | ASRGFRSNTEAF
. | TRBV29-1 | SVAERVGMETQY
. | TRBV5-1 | ASARLDGVNTEAF
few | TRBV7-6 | ASSSKPSGSGNTIY
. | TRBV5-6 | ASSWDLRSTYNEQF
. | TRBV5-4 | ASSLVMNTEAF
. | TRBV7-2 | ASSSDSVNYGYT
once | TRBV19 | ASSEGVGTQY
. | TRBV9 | ASSETMQGYNSPLH
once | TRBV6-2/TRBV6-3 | ASSYSRDRGNDEQF
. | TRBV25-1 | ASLPRNLMGNTEAF
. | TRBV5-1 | ASSLAWLNTEAF
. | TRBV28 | ASTATEAF
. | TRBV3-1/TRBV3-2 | ASSQESVYGYT
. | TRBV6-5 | ASRLRTDTNYGYT
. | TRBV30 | ALGPGGYT
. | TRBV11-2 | ASSLVAGGRYEQY
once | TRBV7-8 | ASRRVAGPQETQY
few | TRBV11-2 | ASSLNPGQPLF
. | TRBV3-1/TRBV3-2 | ASRAGQGVTEAF
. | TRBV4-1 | ASSQDGGRGRFGYT
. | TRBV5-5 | ASSLDWGMNTEAF
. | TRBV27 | ASSFREGDEQY
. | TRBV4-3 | ASSQGEAGGSSYNEQF